The next 28 T cell receptor beta chains were all read from a single sample in a study of blood T cell repertoires in COVID-19. Sequencing used immunoSEQ multiplex PCR; TCRdb keeps in-frame clones, though not all of them. The data show roughly 200,000 clones, roughly nine tenths seen once. Input material: PBMCs or T cells enriched from blood (not recorded which). The origin of the receptors is a woman aged 45-60 years in a cohort exposed to, infected with or recovered from COVID-19 (not recorded which).

This chain uses TRBV9 with TRBJ2-7; 8 bases line up with TRBD2. The CDR3 extends over 16 amino acids. Germline loops: CDR1 SGDLS, CDR2 YYNGEE. Germline trimming cut 0 bases from V and 3 bases from J; bases unmatched to any gene: 8. CDR3 amino acids: CASSVGAGGAHYEQYF. In DNA, the CDR3 is TGTGCCAGCAGCGTAGGCGCCGGGGGGGCCCACTACGAGCAGTACTTC.

This chain connects TRBV27 to TRBJ2-4; perhaps TRBD1 as D (5 bases). With 6 bases removed from V and 2 bases from J, the gap between germline ends came to 17 bases. This CDR3 comprises 16 residues. CDR1 MNHEY and CDR2 SMNVEV come from the germline V gene (reference sequence). The CDR3 DNA reads as TGTGCCAGCAGCAGCCTAGGGGTCAGGTCCAAAAACATTCAGTACTTC. Residues: CASSSLGVRSKNIQYF.

A few counts support this clone. The CDR3 DNA follows: TGTGCCAGCAACCGGGACAGGCTGTACAATGAGCAGTTCTTC. Amino acid sequence: CASNRDRLYNEQFF. The chain combines TRBV2 with TRBJ2-1; 8 positions match TRBD1. Germline lookup yields CDR1 SNHLY and CDR2 FYNNEI. The V segment lost 7 bases and the J segment 4 bases; nucleotides outside the gene matches: 6. The CDR3 has 14 residues.

This sequence joins TRBV7-2 and TRBJ1-5, with a weak D call TRBD1 (6 bases). This CDR3 is built from 15 residues. The ends were cut back, 5 bases at V and 5 bases at J, with 16 bases in the middle. Per germline, CDR1 SGHTA and CDR2 FQGNSA. The CDR3 here is CASSKGGREDQPQHF. The CDR3 DNA sequence: TGTGCCAGCAGCAAAGGGGGTAGGGAAGATCAGCCCCAGCATTTT.

This clone has a handful of counts. The V gene is TRBV4-2, the J gene TRBJ2-2, with D possibly matching TRBD1 (6 bases). V gave up 0 bases and J gave up 3 bases, with 11 bases separating them. This CDR3 contains 16 residues. Looked up from germline, CDR1 is LGHNA and CDR2 is YNFKEQ. CDR3 residues: CASSQEQGTHTGELFF. CDR3 nucleotide sequence: TGTGCCAGCAGCCAAGAGCAGGGGACGCACACCGGGGAGCTGTTTTTT.

This chain connects TRBV5-6 to TRBJ1-2; 10 bases line up with TRBD1. Germline-derived CDR1 and CDR2 are SGHDT and YYEEEE. J gave up 6 bases and V 4 bases, and 12 bases lay outside the gene matches. The CDR3 extends over 16 amino acids. The CDR3 reads CASSQTRDRGPDGYTF. CDR3 bases: TGTGCCAGCAGCCAAACCCGGGACAGGGGTCCTGATGGCTACACCTTC. Full variable domain (rest looked up from reference TRBV5-6 and TRBJ1-2): DAGVTQSPTHLIKTRGQQVTLRCSPKSGHDTVSWYQQALGQGPQFIFQYYEEEERQRGNFPDRFSGHQFPNYSSELNVNALLLGDSALYLCASSQTRDRGPDGYTFGSGTRLTVV.

The V gene is TRBV5-1, the J gene TRBJ2-7, with D possibly matching TRBD1 (6 bases). Germline CDR1 reads SGHRS; CDR2 reads YFSETQ. The CDR3 is 14 amino acids. Trimming left V 2 bases short and J 6 bases short, with 15 bases between. The CDR3 coding sequence is TGCGCCAGCAGCTTAACAGGGAACGTCGTCGAGCAGTACTTC. Its translation is CASSLTGNVVEQYF.

The chain recombines TRBV7-2 with TRBJ2-1; 10 bases agree with TRBD2. In germline, CDR1 is SGHTA, CDR2 FQGNSA. This CDR3 is built from 19 residues. With V trimmed by 1 base and J by 1 base, 10 bases remained unmatched. Here the CDR3 reads CASSLGSPSGGLSYNEQFF. CDR3 sequence (DNA): TGTGCCAGCAGCTTAGGATCACCTAGCGGGGGCCTTTCCTACAATGAGCAGTTCTTC.

The table lists this clone with a few counts. This rearrangement joins TRBV15 to TRBJ1-5; weak D call: TRBD1 (5 bases). Trimming pared 5 bases from V and 7 bases from J, leaving 18 bases between. The germline V gene has CDR1 LNHNV and CDR2 YYDKDF (reference sequence). This CDR3 has 15 amino acids. This CDR3 reads CATSQGARSQQPQHF. The CDR3 bases are TGTGCCACCAGCCAAGGGGCGCGAAGCCAACAGCCCCAGCATTTT.

J is TRBJ1-2 and V is TRBV9; 10 nucleotides agree with TRBD1. V lost 4 bases and J lost 3; bases outside the gene matches: 15. This CDR3 region has 18 residues. Germline V gene data show CDR1 as SGDLS and CDR2 as YYNGEE. The chain's CDR3 is CASSSRRDRGGFDYGYTF. The CDR3 DNA is TGTGCCAGCAGCTCACGTCGGGACAGGGGAGGTTTCGACTATGGCTACACCTTC.

The chain recombines TRBV7-8 with TRBJ1-5; D remains unclear. CDR1 is SGHVS, CDR2 FQNEAQ, per germline. V was pared by 1 base and J by 0 bases, with 10 bases between. The CDR3 has 16 residues. CDR3 nucleotides: TGTGCCAGCAGCTTAGGGCGGCTATATAGCAATCAGCCCCAGCATTTT. It specifies CASSLGRLYSNQPQHF.

This chain joins TRBV6-2 or TRBV6-3 and TRBJ2-3; 7 bases are shared with TRBD2. The V and J ends lost 0 bases and 2 bases, in that order; junction bases with no gene match: 8. The CDR3 contains 17 residues. Germline loops: CDR1 MNHEY, CDR2 SVGEGT. This CDR3 reads CASSYSGRGGDTDTQYF. The CDR3 bases are TGTGCCAGCAGTTACTCTGGTCGCGGGGGAGACACAGATACGCAGTATTTT.

V usage is TRBV10-3 and J usage is TRBJ2-3; 7 bases map to TRBD2. The CDR3 extends over 15 amino acids. J gave up 4 bases and V 0 bases, and 4 bases lay outside the gene matches. Germline V gene lookup returns CDR1 ENHRY and CDR2 SYGVKD. In DNA form, the CDR3 reads TGTGCCATCAGTGAGTCGGCTAGCGGATCAGATACGCAGTATTTT. Translation gives CAISESASGSDTQYF.

The chain uses TRBV5-1 and TRBJ2-3, with D unclear. V shed 5 bases and J shed 6 bases, with 13 bases lying between them. CDR1 and CDR2 (germline): SGHRS, YFSETQ. CDR3 length equals 13 residues. The CDR3 is CASRLRSIDTQYF. CDR3 nucleotides: TGCGCCAGCAGGCTGAGGTCCATTGATACGCAGTATTTT.

The J gene is TRBJ2-2, the V gene TRBV2; tentative D call: TRBD1 (6 bases). The CDR3 has 18 residues. V lost 6 bases, J lost 2 bases, and 22 bases lay in between. CDR1 and CDR2 from the germline V gene are SNHLY and FYNNEI. This CDR3 is CASSPRGMRNANTGELFF. The CDR3 DNA reads TGTGCCAGCAGCCCCAGGGGCATGCGGAACGCTAACACCGGGGAGCTGTTTTTT.

This chain joins TRBV4-1 and TRBJ1-4; TRBD1 aligns across 9 bases. Germline V gives CDR1 MGHRA, CDR2 YSYEKL. This CDR3 is built from 15 residues. With 3 bases clipped from V and 8 bases from J, the junction kept 7 bases outside the gene matches. CDR3 nucleotides: TGCGCCAGCAGCCATGGGGACAGGGAGGGCGAAAAACTGTTTTTT. Its translation: CASSHGDREGEKLFF.

The rearrangement uses TRBV5-4 and TRBJ2-1, with 7 bases matching TRBD1. Losses at the gene ends were 0 bases for V and 7 bases for J; bases not matched to a gene: 4. Germline V gene data show CDR1 as SGHNT and CDR2 as YYREEE (reference sequence). The CDR3 has 14 amino acids. The CDR3 nucleotides are TGTGCCAGCAGCTTGGAAAGGGGGCTAAATGAGCAGTTCTTC. Its protein product is CASSLERGLNEQFF.

This chain joins TRBV19 and TRBJ2-7, with 8 positions matching TRBD2. The CDR3 is 13 residues long. Unmatched junction bases numbered 4, after V lost 5 bases and J lost 4 bases. Per germline, CDR1 LNHDA and CDR2 SQIVND (reference sequence). In DNA, the CDR3 is TGTGCCAGTAGTCCGGGACTAGTATACGAGCAGTACTTC. Its protein is CASSPGLVYEQYF.

In its sample, this clone was seen once. V gene TRBV5-4 combines with J gene TRBJ1-4; no reliable D call. This CDR3 contains 14 residues. V was cut by 4 bases and J by 8 bases, with 15 bases left in between. CDR1 SGHNT and CDR2 YYREEE come from the germline V gene (reference sequence). The CDR3 spells CASSQDLLQEKLFF. In DNA, the CDR3 is TGTGCCAGCAGCCAGGACTTATTGCAGGAAAAACTGTTTTTT. The variable domain in full, with the rest retrieved from reference TRBV5-4 and TRBJ1-4, is ETGVTQSPTHLIKTRGQQVTLRCSSQSGHNTVSWYQQALGQGPQFIFQYYREEENGRGNFPPRFSGLQFPNYSSELNVNALELDDSALYLCASSQDLLQEKLFFGSGTQLSVL.

This clone came up once. V usage is TRBV30 and J usage is TRBJ1-2; tentative D call: TRBD1 (5 bases). There are 13 residues in the CDR3. Germline CDR1 is GTSNPN and CDR2 is SVGIG (reference sequence). The germline V and J ends were trimmed by 0 bases and 8 bases, with 13 bases remaining between them. The chain's CDR3 is CAWSVGGVGGYTF. In DNA, the CDR3 is TGTGCCTGGAGTGTAGGAGGGGTCGGGGGCTACACCTTC. Based on the CDR3 plus reference TRBV30 and TRBJ1-2, the full variable domain is SQTIHQWPATLVQPVGSPLSLECTVEGTSNPNLYWYRQAAGRGLQLLFYSVGIGQISSEVPQNLSASRPQDRQFILSSKKLLLSDSGFYLCAWSVGGVGGYTFGSGTRLTVV.

There are a few counts of this clone. The chain uses TRBV3-1 (or the pseudogene TRBV3-2) and TRBJ1-1; 9 bases agree with TRBD1. This CDR3 spans 16 amino acids. Germline loops: CDR1 LGHDT, CDR2 YNNKEL (reference sequence). Trimming removed 5 bases from V and 4 bases from J; junction bases left unmatched: 11. The CDR3 DNA sequence: TGTGCCAGCAGCTATGTCCCGGGACAGGGTTTCACTGAAGCTTTCTTT. It translates to CASSYVPGQGFTEAFF.

The table lists this clone with a few counts. The chain has TRBV2 and TRBJ1-1, with D possibly matching TRBD1 (6 bases). CDR1 is SNHLY and CDR2 is FYNNEI in the germline V gene. CDR3 length: 15 amino acids. V lost 6 bases and J 0 bases, leaving 14 bases between the germline ends. The CDR3 nucleotides are TGTGCCAGCAGGACAGGCGTCTATCTGAACACTGAAGCTTTCTTT. Protein product: CASRTGVYLNTEAFF.

V gene TRBV3-1 (or the pseudogene TRBV3-2) combines with J gene TRBJ1-1; no clear D gene. V lost 1 base, J lost 4 bases, and 7 bases lay in between. CDR1 and CDR2 (germline): LGHDT, YNNKEL (reference sequence). CDR3 length: 13 amino acids. The CDR3 protein is CASSQVEGTEAFF. Written as DNA, the CDR3 is TGTGCCAGCAGCCAAGTAGAGGGCACTGAAGCTTTCTTT.

A remark on this clone: At the DNA level, this CDR3 is encoded by other sequences in the same sample as well. The V and J genes are TRBV5-1 and TRBJ1-5, with D maybe TRBD1 (5 bases). Trimming left V 0 bases short and J 1 base short, with 8 bases between. This CDR3 contains 15 residues. CDR1 is SGHRS and CDR2 is YFSETQ in the germline V gene. The CDR3 loop is CASSLVGGSNQPQHF. The CDR3 DNA follows: TGCGCCAGCAGCTTGGTTGGGGGGAGCAATCAGCCCCAGCATTTT.

The V call is TRBV5-3, the J call TRBJ2-2; a possible D gene is TRBD2 (6 bases). TRBV5-3 is identified as an open reading frame with a role that is uncertain. The CDR3 sequence is 17 residues long. V shed 3 bases and J shed 4 bases, with 19 bases lying between them. CDR3 in DNA: TGTGCCAGAAGCTCCGGGACTCCCGGCCCTAGCACCGGGGAGCTGTTTTTT. It specifies CARSSGTPGPSTGELFF.

This clone turned up a few times. The V gene is TRBV5-1, the J gene TRBJ2-7, with TRBD1 matching 7 bases. Germline V gene sequence: CDR1 SGHRS, CDR2 YFSETQ. The CDR3 runs 14 residues. V gave up 1 base and J gave up 3 bases; unmatched junction bases: 4. The CDR3 loop is CASSLSRDSYEQYF. The CDR3 coding sequence is TGCGCCAGCAGCTTGAGTCGGGACAGCTACGAGCAGTACTTC.

The chain employs TRBV11-2 and TRBJ2-7, with TRBD2 as a possible D gene (6 bases). The CDR3 consists of 15 residues. The germline CDR1 and CDR2 sequences are SGHAT and FQNNGV. V lost 0 bases, J lost 4 bases, and 13 bases lay in between. This chain's CDR3 is CASSLEFGGGYEQYF. For the CDR3, the DNA is TGTGCCAGCAGCTTAGAGTTCGGGGGTGGGTACGAGCAGTACTTC.

The genes are TRBV5-4 and TRBJ2-1; D call uncertain. CDR1 SGHNT and CDR2 YYREEE come from the germline V gene (reference sequence). Trimming took off 0 bases at V and 5 bases at J, with 15 bases between the two ends. The CDR3 has 16 residues. CDR3: CASSLGFRILDNEQFF. The CDR3 bases are TGTGCCAGCAGCTTGGGGTTCAGGATTCTGGACAATGAGCAGTTCTTC.